Listed below are T cell receptor beta chains from one sample, sequenced in a study of CD8+CD57+ T cells in acquired aplastic anemia. Each CDR3 protein is one row after TCRdb ran MiXCR on the reads. The repertoire has about 120,000 distinct CDR3 sequences, under 65% of them found once; the top ten carry 25% to 35%. The sequenced sample consisted of sorted CD4+, CD8+, or CD8+CD57+ T cells (not recorded which) from PBMCs. The receptors come from a human donor with aplastic anemia. The conserved cysteine and the conserved F or W are not part of the CDR3 here.

V,J,CDR3
TRBV7-9,TRBJ2-3,ASSLRPAGRQDTQY
TRBV4-3,TRBJ1-2,ASSPAQGVGYT
TRBV19,TRBJ2-3,ASRERASTDTQY
TRBV5-1,TRBJ2-7,ASSFGRTSYEQY
TRBV20-1,TRBJ2-3,SASKDPVDGTGTHY
TRBV2,TRBJ2-7,ASSDVPYEQY
TRBV12-3/TRBV12-4,TRBJ1-2,ASSLNGNYGYT
TRBV29-1,TRBJ2-3,SVFWTSGRDTQY
TRBV7-9,TRBJ2-1,ASSPALAGGLHIEQF
TRBV6-2/TRBV6-3,TRBJ2-3,ASSETRVPQY
TRBV9,TRBJ2-7,ASSVAQGPTYEQY
TRBV2,TRBJ2-7,ASSSRTGVLYEQY
TRBV15,TRBJ2-1,ATRASGYNEQF
TRBV7-9,TRBJ2-7,ASSHWDGPYEQY
TRBV2,TRBJ2-7,ASTGTGRSYEQY
TRBV7-2,TRBJ2-5,ASSWVGGTQY
TRBV5-1,TRBJ2-1,ASSLEVAYTYNEQF
TRBV15,TRBJ1-1,ATSRGDRGNTEAF
TRBV9,TRBJ2-1,ASSGSGGTYNEQF
TRBV7-8,TRBJ2-3,ASSLESPDTQY
TRBV2,TRBJ1-6,ASSGQGAGSSPLH
TRBV28,TRBJ1-1,ASSPLGQGNTEAF
TRBV25-1,TRBJ1-2,ASSEPSWPTRGGYT
TRBV2,TRBJ1-1,ASSYTGGGTEAF
TRBV15,TRBJ2-1,ATSSRTSYNEQF
TRBV6-1,TRBJ2-7,ASSGGIPYEQY
TRBV7-2,TRBJ2-1,ASSLGLWGEQF
TRBV29-1,TRBJ1-2,SVDPPGSYGYT
TRBV15,TRBJ1-5,ATSRVQNQPQH
TRBV27,TRBJ2-7,ASSLRGYEQY
TRBV6-4,TRBJ1-4,ASQKLF
TRBV15,TRBJ2-2,ATSREGSFTGELF
TRBV15,TRBJ2-1,ATGSTPMGNNEQF
TRBV25-1,TRBJ2-2,ASSDGQRNTGELF
TRBV7-9,TRBJ2-5,ASSSTGEIETQY
TRBV5-1,TRBJ1-2,ASSLTGTHNYGYT
TRBV29-1,TRBJ2-7,SVEEERGLSYEQY